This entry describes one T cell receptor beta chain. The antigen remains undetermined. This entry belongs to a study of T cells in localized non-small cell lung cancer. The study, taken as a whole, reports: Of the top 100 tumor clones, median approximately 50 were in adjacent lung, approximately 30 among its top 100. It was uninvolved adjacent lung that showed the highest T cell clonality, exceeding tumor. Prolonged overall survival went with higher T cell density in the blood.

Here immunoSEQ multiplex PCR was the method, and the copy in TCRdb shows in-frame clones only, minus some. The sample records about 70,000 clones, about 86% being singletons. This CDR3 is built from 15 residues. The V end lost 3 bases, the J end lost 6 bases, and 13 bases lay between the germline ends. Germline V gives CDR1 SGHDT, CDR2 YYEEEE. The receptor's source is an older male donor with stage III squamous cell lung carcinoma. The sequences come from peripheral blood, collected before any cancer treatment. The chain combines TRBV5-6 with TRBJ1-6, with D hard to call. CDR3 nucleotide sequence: TGTGCCAGCAGCTCAAGTCGGGGTTCTAATTCACCCCTCCACTTT. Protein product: CASSSSRGSNSPLHF. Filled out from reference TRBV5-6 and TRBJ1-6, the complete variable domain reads DAGVTQSPTHLIKTRGQQVTLRCSPKSGHDTVSWYQQALGQGPQFIFQYYEEEERQRGNFPDRFSGHQFPNYSSELNVNALLLGDSALYLCASSSSRGSNSPLHFGNGTRLTVT.